The 30 T cell receptor beta chains given below trace back to one sample, sequenced in a study of blood T cell repertoires in COVID-19. The method was immunoSEQ multiplex PCR; TCRdb's version includes in-frame clones alone and lacks a portion of them. The table includes fewer than 20,000 clones, approximately 89% detected once. The specimen was PBMCs or T cells enriched from blood (not recorded which). Receptor source: a woman aged 25 to 39 who had recovered from COVID-19.

V gene TRBV7-8 combines with J gene TRBJ2-1; 15 nucleotides match TRBD2. The CDR3 loop spans 17 amino acids. The germline gives CDR1 SGHVS, CDR2 FQNEAQ. V shed 5 bases, J shed 4 bases, and the junction held 6 bases outside the gene matches. The chain's CDR3 is CASSLRTSGGAYNEQFF. The DNA of the CDR3 is TGTGCCAGCAGCCTACGGACTAGCGGGGGGGCTTACAATGAGCAGTTCTTC.

This chain joins TRBV28 and TRBJ2-5, with a possible D match to TRBD2 (7 bases). The ends were cut back, 7 bases at V and 3 bases at J, with 15 bases in the middle. Germline V lookup: CDR1 MDHEN, CDR2 SYDVKM. This CDR3 region has 14 residues. CDR3 DNA sequence: TGTGCCAGCATCCCGGGGGGCCCTGAAGAGACCCAGTACTTC. This encodes CASIPGGPEETQYF.

Only a few counts were recorded for this clone. The genes are TRBV29-1 and TRBJ1-2; TRBD1 agrees at 9 bases. Germline V gene data show CDR1 as SQVTM and CDR2 as ANQGSEA. CDR3 length: 11 residues. The junction had 3 bases not matched to a gene; V was cut back by 7 bases and J by 6 bases. The CDR3 sequence: CSARTGDGYTF. The CDR3 region has the DNA TGCAGCGCTCGGACAGGGGATGGCTACACCTTC.

The rearrangement uses TRBV7-2 and TRBJ1-3; the match to TRBD1 covers 7 bases. V was pared by 5 bases and J by 1 base, with 5 bases of the junction left unmatched. CDR1 is SGHTA, CDR2 FQGNSA, per germline. CDR3 length: 15 amino acids. The CDR3 bases are TGTGCCAGCAGCCCAGGGGGGTCATCTGGAAACACCATATATTTT. This sequence encodes CASSPGGSSGNTIYF.

This chain links TRBV7-2 with TRBJ1-2; 7 bases map to TRBD1. V was clipped by 4 bases and J by 7 bases; unmatched bases: 9. Germline values: CDR1 SGHTA, CDR2 FQGNSA. The CDR3 extends over 14 amino acids. The CDR3 sequence: CASSYYRGLGGYTF. CDR3 DNA: TGTGCCAGCAGCTACTACAGGGGTCTGGGTGGCTACACCTTC.

CDR3 coding DNA: TGTGCCAGCAGCTTGGCGGGACAGGGATTGCATGGCTACACCTTC. Its translation is CASSLAGQGLHGYTF. The J gene is TRBJ1-2, the V gene TRBV5-8; the match to TRBD1 covers 9 bases. V trimming: 0 bases; J trimming: 6 bases; junction bases outside the gene matches: 6. Germline loops: CDR1 SGHTS, CDR2 YDEGEE. This CDR3 has 15 amino acids.

The chain combines TRBV5-6 with TRBJ2-3; 8 bases align to TRBD2. The trim removed 3 bases at V and 2 bases at J, leaving 2 bases unmatched. CDR1 is SGHDT and CDR2 is YYEEEE in the germline V gene. This CDR3 region has 14 residues. The CDR3 loop is CASSSGGPTDTQYF. CDR3 DNA: TGTGCCAGCAGCTCGGGGGGGCCCACAGATACGCAGTATTTT.

The V and J genes are TRBV11-2 and TRBJ2-7, with D possibly being TRBD1 (6 bases). CDR3 length: 17 amino acids. In germline, CDR1 is SGHAT, CDR2 FQNNGV. Trimming shortened V by 4 bases and J by 3 bases, and 22 bases separated the two germline ends. In DNA form, the CDR3 reads TGTGCCAGCAGCTGGGCAGATATCCGGGACACCTTCTACGAGCAGTACTTC. Encoded protein: CASSWADIRDTFYEQYF.

This clone was seen only a few times. The rearrangement uses TRBV5-4 and TRBJ1-6; TRBD1 agrees at 7 bases. Per germline, CDR1 SGHNT and CDR2 YYREEE (reference sequence). V trimming: 4 bases; J trimming: 10 bases; junction bases outside the gene matches: 5. The CDR3 extends over 13 amino acids. This CDR3 reads CASSVQGKSPLHF. In nucleotides, the CDR3 is TGTGCCAGCAGCGTACAGGGGAAATCACCCCTCCACTTT. The variable domain in full, with the rest retrieved from reference TRBV5-4 and TRBJ1-6, is ETGVTQSPTHLIKTRGQQVTLRCSSQSGHNTVSWYQQALGQGPQFIFQYYREEENGRGNFPPRFSGLQFPNYSSELNVNALELDDSALYLCASSVQGKSPLHFGNGTRLTVT.

The gene calls are TRBV7-3 and TRBJ2-1, with TRBD2 identical over 9 bases. In germline, CDR1 is SGHTA, CDR2 FQGTGA. The CDR3 totals 15 residues. V shed 1 base, J shed 5 bases, and the junction held 3 bases outside the gene matches. CDR3 region: CASSLISSGDNEQFF. The CDR3 nucleotides are TGTGCCAGCAGCTTAATCTCTAGCGGGGACAATGAGCAGTTCTTC.

The rearrangement joins TRBV28 to TRBJ1-6, with 7 bases fitting TRBD1. CDR1 MDHEN and CDR2 SYDVKM come from the germline V gene. Trimming took 4 bases from V and 6 from J; bases not matched to a gene: 3. The CDR3 is 14 amino acids. As DNA, the CDR3 is TGTGCCAGCAGTTCGACAGGGATTAATTCACCCCTCCACTTT. Translation: CASSSTGINSPLHF.

The chain employs TRBV19 and TRBJ1-4; 7 bases match TRBD1. This CDR3 spans 15 amino acids. From germline, CDR1 is LNHDA and CDR2 SQIVND (reference sequence). V was pared by 4 bases and J by 1 base, with 3 bases of the junction left unmatched. CDR3 in amino acids: CASSSRGETNEKLFF. The CDR3 DNA reads TGTGCCAGTAGTAGCAGGGGGGAAACTAATGAAAAACTGTTTTTT.

This CDR3 reads CASSPRTGSEQYF. The CDR3 nucleotides are TGTGCCAGCAGCCCCAGGACAGGCTCCGAGCAGTACTTC. The chain couples TRBV9 to TRBJ2-7; 7 bases map to TRBD1. Unmatched junction bases numbered 7, after V lost 4 bases and J lost 6 bases. Germline V gene lookup returns CDR1 SGDLS and CDR2 YYNGEE. The CDR3 has 13 residues.

This chain uses TRBV27 with TRBJ1-4, with TRBD1 matching 7 bases. The CDR3 totals 13 residues. J was trimmed by 7 bases and V by 6 bases; bases with no gene match: 5. Germline CDR1 and CDR2: MNHEY and SMNVEV (reference sequence). CDR3 in amino acids: CASRFQGGEKLFF. The CDR3 DNA follows: TGTGCCAGCAGATTCCAGGGGGGTGAAAAACTGTTTTTT.

The chain carries TRBV6-2 or TRBV6-3 and TRBJ1-2; 9 bases line up with TRBD1. Germline lookup yields CDR1 MNHEY and CDR2 SVGEGT. The J segment lost 4 bases and the V segment lost 6 bases, leaving 6 bases of the junction unmatched. The CDR3 is 14 residues long. CDR3 amino acids: CASSSQGASYGYTF. The CDR3 nucleotides read TGTGCCAGCAGCTCACAGGGGGCGAGCTATGGCTACACCTTC.

This chain uses TRBV5-6 with TRBJ2-7, with a weak D call TRBD2 (5 bases). The V gene lost 4 bases and the J gene lost 0 bases, with 11 bases spanning the gap. The CDR3 is made up of 14 amino acids. The germline gives CDR1 SGHDT, CDR2 YYEEEE. CDR3 DNA sequence: TGTGCCAGCAGCCCTTGGGCGGGCTCCTACGAGCAGTACTTC. Translation gives CASSPWAGSYEQYF.

This chain connects TRBV29-1 to TRBJ2-7; 9 bases align to TRBD1. Trimming at V came to 7 bases and at J to 9 bases, leaving 7 bases not matched to a gene. This CDR3 has 11 amino acids. Germline V lookup: CDR1 SQVTM, CDR2 ANQGSEA. This CDR3 reads CSGVQGATQYF. The CDR3 DNA reads TGCAGCGGGGTACAGGGGGCGACGCAGTACTTC.

This chain's CDR3 is CASSYKALNTGELFF. DNA of the CDR3: TGTGCCAGCAGTTACAAAGCCCTAAACACCGGGGAGCTGTTTTTT. The chain couples TRBV6-2 or TRBV6-3 to TRBJ2-2; D unclear. CDR3 length: 15 residues. V lost 2 bases and J lost 2, with 9 bases in between. Germline CDR1 MNHEY, CDR2 SVGEGT.

The CDR3 DNA follows: TGTGCCAGCAGCTCGACAGGGGGTGAGCAGTTCTTC. The encoded protein is CASSSTGGEQFF. The chain couples TRBV12-3 or TRBV12-4 to TRBJ2-1, with TRBD1 matching over 9 bases. The J segment lost 9 bases and the V segment lost 6 bases, leaving 3 bases of the junction unmatched. This CDR3 region has 12 residues.

V gene TRBV19 combines with J gene TRBJ1-5, with D possibly being TRBD1 (5 bases). The CDR3 length is 13 residues. The V gene's germline CDR1 is LNHDA and CDR2 SQIVND (reference sequence). Trimming pared 10 bases from V and 5 bases from J, leaving 15 bases between. Written as DNA, the CDR3 is TGTGCCACCTCAGGGAACAGTTATCAGCCCCAGCATTTT. Its translation is CATSGNSYQPQHF.

The genes are TRBV9 and TRBJ2-3; D is unclear. V lost 0 bases and J 3 bases, leaving 11 bases between the germline ends. The germline V gene encodes CDR1 SGDLS and CDR2 YYNGEE. The CDR3 has 15 amino acids. CDR3 bases: TGTGCCAGCAGCGTAGAGTCGCACGGTACAGATACGCAGTATTTT. Residues: CASSVESHGTDTQYF.

This chain connects TRBV6-5 to TRBJ2-5, with 10 bases lining up with TRBD1. J lost 5 bases, V lost 6 bases, and 3 bases had no gene match. The CDR3 loop spans 13 amino acids. Germline CDR1 is MNHEY and CDR2 is SVGAGI. CDR3 DNA sequence: TGTGCCAGCAGGACAGGGGGCTATGAGACCCAGTACTTC. Its translation: CASRTGGYETQYF.

The CDR3 DNA reads TGCGCCAGCAGTCGGGACAGGTCCACCGGGGAGCTGTTTTTT. It translates to CASSRDRSTGELFF. This rearrangement joins TRBV5-1 to TRBJ2-2, with 8 bases matching TRBD1. CDR3 size: 14 residues. Germline trimming cut 5 bases from V and 4 bases from J; bases unmatched to any gene: 4. In germline, CDR1 is SGHRS, CDR2 YFSETQ. Supplemented by reference TRBV5-1 and TRBJ2-2, the full variable domain reads KAGVTQTPRYLIKTRGQQVTLSCSPISGHRSVSWYQQTPGQGLQFLFEYFSETQRNKGNFPGRFSGRQFSNSRSEMNVSTLELGDSALYLCASSRDRSTGELFFGEGSRLTVL.

The gene calls are TRBV19 and TRBJ2-5; the match to TRBD1 covers 11 bases. In germline, CDR1 is LNHDA, CDR2 SQIVND (reference sequence). The CDR3 runs to 16 residues. V was clipped by 3 bases and J by 7 bases; unmatched bases: 10. Here the CDR3 DNA reads TGTGCCAGTAGTATCCGGACAGGGGGCTCTCCAGGGACCCAGTACTTC. It codes for CASSIRTGGSPGTQYF.

This clone came up a few times. The V call is TRBV9, the J call TRBJ2-2, with 12 bases identical to TRBD2. From germline, CDR1 is SGDLS and CDR2 YYNGEE. The CDR3 has 18 residues. V trimming: 4 bases; J trimming: 7 bases; junction bases outside the gene matches: 14. The CDR3 loop reads CASSPRGLAGGQRGELFF. CDR3 in DNA: TGTGCCAGCAGCCCCCGGGGTCTAGCGGGGGGGCAGCGCGGGGAGCTGTTTTTT.

J is TRBJ1-4 and V is TRBV19, with 9 bases aligning to TRBD1. Germline V gene data show CDR1 as LNHDA and CDR2 as SQIVND (reference sequence). CDR3 size: 15 residues. The V segment lost 5 bases and the J segment 7 bases; nucleotides outside the gene matches: 8. Here the CDR3 reads CASSQQGALGEKLFF. The DNA of the CDR3 is TGTGCCAGTAGTCAACAGGGGGCTTTGGGTGAAAAACTGTTTTTT.

The chain links TRBV19 to TRBJ2-7; perhaps TRBD2 as D (5 bases). V gave up 7 bases and J gave up 7 bases, with 17 bases separating them. The CDR3 runs 13 residues. CDR1 is LNHDA, CDR2 SQIVND, per germline (reference sequence). The chain's CDR3 is CASTPGRGGEQYF. DNA for the CDR3: TGTGCCAGTACCCCGGGTCGGGGTGGTGAGCAGTACTTC.

The rearrangement links TRBV7-2 to TRBJ2-2, with TRBD2 as a possible D gene (5 bases). The germline CDR1 and CDR2 sequences are SGHTA and FQGNSA. Trimming cost V 1 base and J 5 bases, with 11 bases left between them. This CDR3 contains 15 residues. Here the CDR3 DNA reads TGTGCCAGCAGCTTAGAGGGCGCGGGTACCGGGGAGCTGTTTTTT. It encodes CASSLEGAGTGELFF.

This chain joins TRBV2 and TRBJ2-2; D is perhaps TRBD2 (5 bases). Germline V gene lookup returns CDR1 SNHLY and CDR2 FYNNEI. V was clipped by 3 bases and J by 7 bases, with 9 bases between them. The CDR3 spans 13 residues. CDR3: CASSDGVGGELFF. CDR3 nucleotide sequence: TGTGCCAGCAGTGACGGGGTTGGCGGGGAGCTGTTTTTT.

The chain combines TRBV6-5 with TRBJ2-7; D is perhaps TRBD1 (5 bases). The CDR3 runs to 14 residues. Trimming removed 0 bases from V and 3 bases from J, with 9 bases in between. Germline loops: CDR1 MNHEY, CDR2 SVGAGI. CDR3 nucleotides: TGTGCCAGCAGTTACTCACGCAGGGTCTACGAGCAGTACTTC. This sequence encodes CASSYSRRVYEQYF.